These 3 T cell receptor beta chains originate from one sample sequenced in a study of T cell responses to AZD1222 COVID-19 vaccine. Sequencing was performed with immunoSEQ multiplex PCR; in TCRdb, only in-frame clones are kept and a portion is missing. Of roughly 130,000 clones in the sample, around 85% were seen once. The source was peripheral blood, collected on day 0 of AZD1222 vaccination. The origin of the receptors is an adult in good health.

This sequence joins TRBV30 and TRBJ1-5, with a weak D call TRBD1 (6 bases). The CDR3 runs 13 residues. V lost 1 base and J lost 9, with 13 bases in between. Germline CDR1 reads GTSNPN; CDR2 reads SVGIG (reference sequence). DNA of the CDR3: TGTGCCTGGAGTGCGGGACACCCCACGCCCCAGCATTTT. Translating gives CAWSAGHPTPQHF.

The V gene is TRBV7-2, the J gene TRBJ1-3; weak D call: TRBD1 (5 bases). Trimming shortened V by 5 bases and J by 1 base, and 9 bases separated the two germline ends. From germline, CDR1 is SGHTA and CDR2 FQGNSA. This CDR3 has 14 amino acids. This CDR3 reads CASSPGVSGNTIYF. The DNA of the CDR3 is TGTGCCAGCAGCCCGGGGGTGTCTGGAAACACCATATATTTT. The variable domain in full, with the rest retrieved from reference TRBV7-2 and TRBJ1-3, is GAGVSQSPSNKVTEKGKDVELRCDPISGHTALYWYRQSLGQGLEFLIYFQGNSAPDKSGLPSDRFSAERTGGSVSTLTIQRTQQEDSAVYLCASSPGVSGNTIYFGEGSWLTVV.

V is TRBV18 and J is TRBJ2-1; 8 bases agree with TRBD2. Losses at the gene ends were 3 bases for V and 9 bases for J; bases not matched to a gene: 7. From germline, CDR1 is KGHSH and CDR2 LQKENI. This CDR3 region has 14 residues. CDR3 residues: CASSPVGRAFEQFF. CDR3 bases: TGTGCCAGCTCACCGGTCGGGAGGGCCTTTGAGCAGTTCTTC.